The rows below give T cell receptor beta chains drawn from one sample of a study of shared clonotypes between healthy human individuals. Some clones are missing from TCRdb's copy, which holds only in-frame ones; the method was immunoSEQ multiplex PCR. The table has about 2.1 million clones, just under 95% seen once. The sequenced sample consisted of naive CD8+ T cells from PBMCs. The receptors shown here come from a man in his late teens or twenties in good health. Some clones in this sample may be carry-over from other donors' samples. CDR3s include the opening cysteine and the closing phenylalanine or tryptophan. D genes are given only for firm matches. Clone size is stated in some rows and not others, as once, few, many or a class when expanded.

d_gene: NA
j_gene: TRBJ1-2
v_gene: TRBV27
abundance: NA
CDR3nt: TGTGCCAGCAGTTTTCTCGGCGGACTGAACCTGGGCTACACCTTC
CDR3aa: CASSFLGGLNLGYTF

d_gene: TRBD2
j_gene: TRBJ2-5
v_gene: TRBV11-2
abundance: NA
CDR3nt: TGTGCCAGCAGCTTAGGGGTCCCGCGGGGGGAGACCCAGTACTTC
CDR3aa: CASSLGVPRGETQYF

d_gene: TRBD2
j_gene: TRBJ2-5
v_gene: TRBV28
abundance: NA
CDR3nt: TGTGCCAGCAGGTCCGGGACTAGCGGGAGTCAGGAGACCCAGTACTTC
CDR3aa: CASRSGTSGSQETQYF

d_gene: TRBD2
j_gene: TRBJ2-3
v_gene: TRBV9
abundance: NA
CDR3nt: TGTGCCAGCAGCGTACAGGGACTAGCGGGGCACACAGATACGCAGTATTTT
CDR3aa: CASSVQGLAGHTDTQYF

d_gene: TRBD1
j_gene: TRBJ2-7
v_gene: TRBV2
abundance: NA
CDR3nt: TGTGCCAGCAGCAGACACCCAGGGGGAACATCCTACGAGCAGTACTTC
CDR3aa: CASSRHPGGTSYEQYF

d_gene: NA
j_gene: TRBJ2-5
v_gene: TRBV9
abundance: NA
CDR3nt: TGTGCCAGCAGCCCGGACAGAAAAGAGACCCAGTACTTC
CDR3aa: CASSPDRKETQYF

d_gene: NA
j_gene: TRBJ1-1
v_gene: TRBV4-1
abundance: NA
CDR3nt: TGCGCCAGCAGCCAACGCCAGGTCGACACTGAAGCTTTCTTT
CDR3aa: CASSQRQVDTEAFF

d_gene: NA
j_gene: TRBJ2-4
v_gene: TRBV28
abundance: NA
CDR3nt: TGTGCCAGCAGTCCCCGGATCGGTTGGGGGAACATTCAGTACTTC
CDR3aa: CASSPRIGWGNIQYF

d_gene: NA
j_gene: TRBJ1-2
v_gene: TRBV13
abundance: NA
CDR3nt: TGTGCCAGCAGCTTAAGGTCAGGGTGGGGCTACACCTTC
CDR3aa: CASSLRSGWGYTF

d_gene: NA
j_gene: TRBJ2-3
v_gene: TRBV28
abundance: NA
CDR3nt: TGTGCCAGTGGGACAGGACTCGAATCGGGCCTAGTCATTCGGGAGGACACAGATACGCAGTATTTT
CDR3aa: CASGTGLESGLVIREDTDTQYF

d_gene: NA
j_gene: TRBJ2-7
v_gene: TRBV30
abundance: NA
CDR3nt: TGTGCCTGGAGGGCGGTAGGGGGTACCTACGAGCAGTACTTC
CDR3aa: CAWRAVGGTYEQYF

d_gene: NA
j_gene: TRBJ2-7
v_gene: TRBV21-1
abundance: NA
CDR3nt: TGTGCCAGCAGCAAAGCCAGTCGGTCTCCCCAGCCCTACGAGCAGTACTTC
CDR3aa: CASSKASRSPQPYEQYF

d_gene: TRBD2
j_gene: TRBJ2-3
v_gene: TRBV9
abundance: few
CDR3nt: TGTGCCAGCAGCGCGGGACTAGCGGCTAGCACAGATACGCAGTATTTT
CDR3aa: CASSAGLAASTDTQYF

d_gene: TRBD2
j_gene: TRBJ2-3
v_gene: TRBV28
abundance: NA
CDR3nt: TGTGCCAGCAGTTGGCAGGGGAGCAGCGGGAGCGGGGATACGCAGTATTTT
CDR3aa: CASSWQGSSGSGDTQYF

d_gene: TRBD2
j_gene: TRBJ2-7
v_gene: TRBV4-1
abundance: NA
CDR3nt: TGCGCCAGCAGCCAAGAGAGGGGAAGCGGGAGCTACGAGCAGTACTTC
CDR3aa: CASSQERGSGSYEQYF

d_gene: TRBD1
j_gene: TRBJ2-7
v_gene: TRBV19
abundance: NA
CDR3nt: TGTGCCAGTAGTACACCCGGGACAGCCTACGAGCAGTACTTC
CDR3aa: CASSTPGTAYEQYF

d_gene: NA
j_gene: TRBJ2-7
v_gene: TRBV5-6
abundance: NA
CDR3nt: TGTGCCAGCAGTTTACAACAGGGTCACGAGCAGTACTTC
CDR3aa: CASSLQQGHEQYF

d_gene: NA
j_gene: TRBJ2-5
v_gene: TRBV7-9
abundance: NA
CDR3nt: TGTGCCAGCAGCTTAGCGCAAGGGAGAAGGGAGACCCAGTACTTC
CDR3aa: CASSLAQGRRETQYF

d_gene: TRBD1
j_gene: TRBJ2-7
v_gene: TRBV10-1
abundance: once
CDR3nt: TGCGCCAGCAGTGACTCCGGGGACAGGGGCGAGCAGTACTTC
CDR3aa: CASSDSGDRGEQYF

d_gene: TRBD2
j_gene: TRBJ2-7
v_gene: TRBV15
abundance: NA
CDR3nt: TGTGCCACCAGCTCGAGCGGGAGGGCCTACGAGCAGTACTTC
CDR3aa: CATSSSGRAYEQYF

d_gene: NA
j_gene: TRBJ2-5
v_gene: TRBV13
abundance: NA
CDR3nt: TGTGCCAGCAGCGCTATCCAAGAGACCCAGTACTTC
CDR3aa: CASSAIQETQYF